This T cell receptor (beta chain) was captured in a study of monozygotic twins with inflammatory bowel disease (dated by TCRdb to about 2019). Notes on the research overall: In total, 28 monozygotic twin pairs made up the full study: 19 Danish pairs, all IBD-discordant, plus nine German pairs, of which four were IBD-concordant and five were IBD-discordant. The search for disease-associated traits relied mainly on comparing, within discordant pairs, IBD patients with their genetically identical healthy co-twins. Each individual had, on average, about 151 000 unique TCRalpha sequences and 181 000 unique TCRbeta sequences available for analysis. The study at large found these results: Because patients received different immunosuppressive treatments, the repertoires may have picked up extra background noise and variability between individuals. Repertoire similarity did not differ between concordant and discordant twins, possibly due to limited statistical power. No single strong signal or clonotype linked to IBD turned up in the results, so the idea that one exists was not supported. Measured by the inverse Simpson index, TCRbeta repertoire diversity was lower in IBD patients than in their healthy co-twins. The analysis was unable to tell apart different T cell subtypes. Compared with healthy twins, IBD patients shared fewer clonotypes with other individuals, and the difference was most pronounced in patients with signs of disease activity.

Library method: 5' RACE. For each TCR library, approximately 3.5 ug of total RNA was used. cDNA was synthesized with SMARTScribe reverse transcriptase in eight separate reactions per sample. During cDNA synthesis, template switching introduced unique molecular identifiers that contained a 6-nucleotide sample barcode. TCRalpha and TCRbeta cDNA was amplified in two nested PCRs of approximately 17 and 9 cycles, and bead purification was carried out after each PCR. Before amplification, the cDNA was treated with uracil DNA-glycosylase and purified using the QIAquick PCR purification kit. The second PCR added Illumina TruSeq-compatible adapters along with sample-specific barcodes. TapeStation and Qubit were used to check library quality and concentration, and roughly 5.5 ng of each library was pooled. Pooled libraries were sequenced on an Illumina HiSeq2500 single-index Rapid Run with 2 x 100 bp reads and custom sequencing primers. The study's processing was this. MiGEC version 1.2.6 was used for UMI-based consensus assembly to correct PCR and sequencing errors. MiXCR version 2.1.1 was used to carry out V(D)J alignment, clonotype assembly and CDR3 extraction. Normalisation of gene usage, clonotype sharing and MAIT/NKT TCR abundance was achieved by analysing the top 1000, 10 000 and 20 000 clonotypes per sample. Diversity was computed as the inverse Simpson index with the vegan R package after downsampling to 27 000 UMIs. Paired Mann-Whitney U tests were applied to discordant twin pairs, with Benjamini-Hochberg correction for multiple testing. After TCRdb reprocessed the reads, each CDR3 protein sequence was kept as one row, without DNA. The V and J calls, along with clone size, are taken from TCRdb and not from the paper's own processing. The table for this sample records roughly 150,000 distinct CDR3 sequences. Of the sample, roughly 2.5% is held by the ten largest clones.

About this clonotype itself: Its antigen has not been determined.

From each donor, a roughly 2.3 ml peripheral blood sample was collected into PAXgene tubes and stored at -80 degrees C. Without any T cell sorting, total RNA was extracted from whole blood using the PAXgene blood miRNA kit on an automated QIAcube. Deep TCRalpha and TCRbeta repertoire profiling with unique molecular barcoding was performed on peripheral blood of monozygotic twin pairs concordant or discordant for inflammatory bowel disease. Smoking habits were recorded for all twin pairs, and individuals were classified as current, former or never smokers. CDR1 SGDLS and CDR2 YYNGEE are derived from the germline V gene. From the cysteine up to the phenylalanine, the CDR3 has a length of 17 residues. No DNA has been recorded.

Sequencing input: blood. The chain uses TRBV9 and TRBJ2-3; the D call of TRBD1 rests on TCRdb alone, since no DNA is present to check it. The sequence was collected from a human donor with ulcerative colitis or Crohn's disease, or a healthy co-twin of an affected twin (not recorded which). The CDR3 region: CASSVGVGGLSTDTQYF. Here the CDR3 is joined to the reference TRBV9 and TRBJ2-3 genes, and the full variable domain is: DSGVTQTPKHLITATGQRVTLRCSPRSGDLSVYWYQQSLDQGLQFLIQYYNGEERAKGNILERFSAQQFPDLHSELNLSSLELGDSALYFCASSVGVGGLSTDTQYFGPGTRLTVL.